The TCR beta chain described here comes from a study of blood T cell repertoires in COVID-19. Assay used: immunoSEQ multiplex PCR; TCRdb lists only in-frame clones, some missing. Of about 96,000 clones in the sample, over 85% are singletons; the top ten hold roughly 4.2%. CDR1 is SGHTA and CDR2 is FQGTGA in the germline V gene. This CDR3 contains 13 residues. V lost 3 bases and J lost 7; bases outside the gene matches: 4. The chain recombines TRBV7-3 with TRBJ1-1; 8 bases map to TRBD1. Sequences were obtained from peripheral blood. The sequence came from a human donor with COVID-19, enrolled during active disease. The donor label of this sample is uncertain. The CDR3 DNA is TGTGCCAGCAGCTTTCAAGGACAGGGTGAAGCTTTCTTT. It yields the protein CASSFQGQGEAFF.